This T cell receptor beta chain comes out of a study of T cell repertoires in aging, cancer and after chemotherapy. General study points: Loss of evenness, beyond lost richness, contributed to age-related TCR diversity decline in cancer patients.

Turning to this clonotype: The antigen remains undetermined.

CDR1 is MGHRA and CDR2 is YSYEKL in the germline V gene. This CDR3 contains 14 residues. V lost 1 base and J lost 2, with 7 bases in between. A mixed TRB-A/B primer pool amplified rearranged TRB by multiplex touch-down PCR. TCRdb redid the calling of the multiplex PCR reads with MiXCR, one entry per CDR3 protein. The table lists 1,700 or so distinct CDR3 sequences, around 32% of them singletons, with 11% in the top ten. The template was genomic DNA from peripheral blood, not RNA. This TCR was sampled from a human donor with a blood cancer. Source material: blood. The gene calls are TRBV4-1 and TRBJ2-3; no reliable D call. CDR3 region: CASSQGRNTDTQYF. CDR3 nucleotide sequence: TGCGCCAGCAGCCAAGGACGGAACACAGATACGCAGTATTTT.